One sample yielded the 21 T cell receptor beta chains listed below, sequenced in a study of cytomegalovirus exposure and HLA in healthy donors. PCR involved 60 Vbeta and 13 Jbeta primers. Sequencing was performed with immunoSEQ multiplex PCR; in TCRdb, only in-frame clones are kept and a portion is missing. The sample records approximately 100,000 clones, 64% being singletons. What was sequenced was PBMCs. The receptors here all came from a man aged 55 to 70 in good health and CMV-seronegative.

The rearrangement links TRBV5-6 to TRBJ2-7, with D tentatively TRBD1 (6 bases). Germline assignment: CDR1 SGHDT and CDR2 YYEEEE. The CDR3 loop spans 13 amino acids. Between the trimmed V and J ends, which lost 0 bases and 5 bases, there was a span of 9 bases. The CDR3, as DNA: TGTGCCAGCAGCTTGGGACAGGTCAACGAGCAGTACTTC. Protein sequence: CASSLGQVNEQYF.

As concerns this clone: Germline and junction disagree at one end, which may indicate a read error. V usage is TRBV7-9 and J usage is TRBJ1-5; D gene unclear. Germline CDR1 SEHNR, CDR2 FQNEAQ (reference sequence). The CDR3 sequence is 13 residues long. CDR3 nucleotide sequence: TGTGCCAGCAGCTTGGGTGCTAATCAGGCCCAGCATTTT. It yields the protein CASSLGANQAQHF.

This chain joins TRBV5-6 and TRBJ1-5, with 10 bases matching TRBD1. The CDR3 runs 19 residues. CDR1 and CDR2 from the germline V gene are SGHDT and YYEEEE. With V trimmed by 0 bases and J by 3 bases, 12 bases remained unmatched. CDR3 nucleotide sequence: TGTGCCAGCAGCTTGGGATGGGGCGGGACAGGGGTTTACAATCAGCCCCAGCATTTT. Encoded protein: CASSLGWGGTGVYNQPQHF.

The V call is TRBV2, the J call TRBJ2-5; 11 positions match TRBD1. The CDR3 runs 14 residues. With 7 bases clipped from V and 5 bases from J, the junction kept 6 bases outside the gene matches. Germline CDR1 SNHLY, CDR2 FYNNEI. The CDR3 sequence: CASTGQGAGETQYF. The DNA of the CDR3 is TGTGCCAGCACTGGACAGGGGGCGGGGGAGACCCAGTACTTC.

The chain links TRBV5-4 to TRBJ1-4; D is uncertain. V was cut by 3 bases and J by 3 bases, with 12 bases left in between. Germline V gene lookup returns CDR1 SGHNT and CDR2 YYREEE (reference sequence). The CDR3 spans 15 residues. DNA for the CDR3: TGTGCCAGCAGCTCGGGAGGTCCTTCTAATGAAAAACTGTTTTTT. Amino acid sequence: CASSSGGPSNEKLFF.

CDR3 in DNA: TGCGCCAGCAGCTCATGGTCCCTAGGGAGCGGGGAGAACACAGATACGCAGTATTTT. It translates to CASSSWSLGSGENTDTQYF. The gene calls are TRBV5-1 and TRBJ2-3; 7 positions match TRBD2. The length of the CDR3 is 19 residues. Losses at the gene ends were 3 bases for V and 2 bases for J; bases not matched to a gene: 18. Germline V gene data show CDR1 as SGHRS and CDR2 as YFSETQ.

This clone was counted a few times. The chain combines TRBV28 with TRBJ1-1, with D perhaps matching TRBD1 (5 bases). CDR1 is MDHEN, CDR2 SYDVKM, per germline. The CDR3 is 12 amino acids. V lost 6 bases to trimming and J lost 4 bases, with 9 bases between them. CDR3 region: CASRGGITEAFF. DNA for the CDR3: TGTGCCAGCAGGGGGGGGATCACTGAAGCTTTCTTT.

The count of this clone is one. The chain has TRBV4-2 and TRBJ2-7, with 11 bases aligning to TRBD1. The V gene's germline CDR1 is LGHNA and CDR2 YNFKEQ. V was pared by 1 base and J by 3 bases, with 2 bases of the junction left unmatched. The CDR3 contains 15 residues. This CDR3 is CASSQGGTGGYEQYF. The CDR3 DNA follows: TGTGCCAGCAGCCAAGGCGGGACAGGGGGCTACGAGCAGTACTTC.

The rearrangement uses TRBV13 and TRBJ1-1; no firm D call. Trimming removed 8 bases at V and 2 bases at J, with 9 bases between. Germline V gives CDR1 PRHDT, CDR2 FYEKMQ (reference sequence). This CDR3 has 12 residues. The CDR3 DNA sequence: TGTGCCAGCTACCGGGGAAACACTGAAGCTTTCTTT. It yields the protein CASYRGNTEAFF.

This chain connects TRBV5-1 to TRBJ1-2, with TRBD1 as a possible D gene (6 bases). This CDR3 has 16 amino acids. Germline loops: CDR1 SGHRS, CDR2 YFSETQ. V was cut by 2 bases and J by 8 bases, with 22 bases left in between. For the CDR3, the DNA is TGCGCCAGCAGCTTAGACGGGACACGATCATCGCGGGGCTACACCTTC. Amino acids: CASSLDGTRSSRGYTF.

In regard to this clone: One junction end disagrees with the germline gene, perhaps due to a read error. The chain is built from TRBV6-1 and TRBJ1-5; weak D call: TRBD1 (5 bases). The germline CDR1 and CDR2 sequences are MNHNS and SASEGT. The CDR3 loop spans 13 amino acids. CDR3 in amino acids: CASSVTQAQPRHF. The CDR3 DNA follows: TGTGCCAGCAGCGTTACACAGGCCCAGCCCCGGCATTTT.

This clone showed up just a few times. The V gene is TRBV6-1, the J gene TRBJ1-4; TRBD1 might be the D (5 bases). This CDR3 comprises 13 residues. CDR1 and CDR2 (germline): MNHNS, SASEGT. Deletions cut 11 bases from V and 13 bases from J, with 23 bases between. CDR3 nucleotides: TGTGCCGCAAAGACAGCCCCCTCAATGCGACTGTTTTTT. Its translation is CAAKTAPSMRLFF.

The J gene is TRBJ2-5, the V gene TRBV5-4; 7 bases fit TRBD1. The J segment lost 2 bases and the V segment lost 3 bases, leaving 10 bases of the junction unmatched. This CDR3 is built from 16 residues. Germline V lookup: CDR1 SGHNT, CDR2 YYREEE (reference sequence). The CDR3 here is CASSSSPDRLQETQYF. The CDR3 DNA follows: TGTGCCAGCAGCTCGTCCCCGGACAGGTTACAAGAGACCCAGTACTTC.

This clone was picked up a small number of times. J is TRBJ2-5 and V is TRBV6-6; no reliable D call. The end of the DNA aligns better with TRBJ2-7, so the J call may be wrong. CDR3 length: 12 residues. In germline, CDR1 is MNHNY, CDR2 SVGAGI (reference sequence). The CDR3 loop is CASSQTQAEQYF. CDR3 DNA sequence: TGTGCCAGCAGCCAAACCCAAGCCGAGCAGTACTTC.

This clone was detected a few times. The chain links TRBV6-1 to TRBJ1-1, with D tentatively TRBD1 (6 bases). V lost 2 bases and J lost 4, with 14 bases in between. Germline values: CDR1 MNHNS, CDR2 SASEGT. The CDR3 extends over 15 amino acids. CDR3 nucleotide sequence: TGTGCCAGCAGTGAAACACCAGGGGATGGCACTGAAGCTTTCTTT. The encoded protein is CASSETPGDGTEAFF.

The DNA of the CDR3 is TGTGCCAGCAGTCTCACGACAGGGGGCAGGGAGACCCAGTACTTC. This sequence encodes CASSLTTGGRETQYF. This chain uses TRBV28 with TRBJ2-5; 10 nucleotides agree with TRBD1. The ends lost 5 bases at V and 5 bases at J; junction bases unmatched: 8. Germline loops: CDR1 MDHEN, CDR2 SYDVKM. CDR3 size: 15 residues.

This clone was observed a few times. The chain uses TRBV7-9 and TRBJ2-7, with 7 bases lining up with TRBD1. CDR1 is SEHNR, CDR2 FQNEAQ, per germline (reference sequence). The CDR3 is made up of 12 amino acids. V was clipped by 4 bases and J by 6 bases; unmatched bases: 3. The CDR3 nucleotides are TGTGCCAGCAGCTCTACAGGGGCCGAGCAGTACTTC. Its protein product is CASSSTGAEQYF. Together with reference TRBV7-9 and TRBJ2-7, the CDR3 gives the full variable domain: DTGVSQNPRHKITKRGQNVTFRCDPISEHNRLYWYRQTLGQGPEFLTYFQNEAQLEKSRLLSDRFSAERPKGSFSTLEIQRTEQGDSAMYLCASSSTGAEQYFGPGTRLTVT.

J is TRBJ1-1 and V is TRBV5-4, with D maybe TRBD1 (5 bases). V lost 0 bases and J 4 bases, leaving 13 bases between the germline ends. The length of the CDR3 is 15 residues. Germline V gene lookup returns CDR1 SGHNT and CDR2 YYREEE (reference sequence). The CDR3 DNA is TGTGCCAGCAGCTTGGACTCGGGGGGTGGCACTGAAGCTTTCTTT. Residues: CASSLDSGGGTEAFF.

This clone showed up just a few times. CDR3 DNA sequence: TGCGCCAGCGAAGGGTACGGACAGGGCGATGAGCAGTTCTTC. Translating gives CASEGYGQGDEQFF. The V and J genes are TRBV5-1 and TRBJ2-1, with TRBD1 matching 8 bases. CDR1 and CDR2 (germline): SGHRS, YFSETQ. The V gene end was trimmed by 7 bases and the J gene end by 8 bases; junction bases not matched to a gene: 11. The CDR3 contains 14 residues.

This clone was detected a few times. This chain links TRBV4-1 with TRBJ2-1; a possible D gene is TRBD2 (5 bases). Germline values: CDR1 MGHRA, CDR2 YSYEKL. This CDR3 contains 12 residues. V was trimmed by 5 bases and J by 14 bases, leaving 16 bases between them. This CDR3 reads CASSNPILGEFF. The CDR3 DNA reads TGCGCCAGCAGCAACCCTATTTTGGGAGAGTTCTTC.

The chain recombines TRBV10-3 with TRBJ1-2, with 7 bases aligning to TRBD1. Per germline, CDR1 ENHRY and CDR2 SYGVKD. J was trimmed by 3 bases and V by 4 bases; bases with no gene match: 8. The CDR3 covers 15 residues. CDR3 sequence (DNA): TGTGCCATCAGTGCCTTAGGGGGCCAGGACTATGGCTACACCTTC. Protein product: CAISALGGQDYGYTF.